The sequence of this TCR beta chain was determined in a study of blood T cell repertoires in COVID-19. Donors of Cohort 3 who recovered were those that had two negative PCRs, clearance, or symptom resolution. V dropped 6 bases and J dropped 1 base, with 13 bases sitting between them. This CDR3 is 15 amino acids long. The germline V gene has CDR1 LNHDA and CDR2 SQIVND (reference sequence). Sequencing was performed with immunoSEQ multiplex PCR; in TCRdb, only in-frame clones are kept and a portion is missing. The sample contains 300,000 to 400,000 clones, over 80% of which appear only once. The clonotype comes from a young man who had recovered from COVID-19. Sequences were obtained from PBMCs or T cells enriched from blood (not recorded which). The chain joins TRBV19 to TRBJ1-5; weak D call: TRBD1 (6 bases). The DNA for the CDR3 is TGTGCCAGTAGCCCCAGGGGAAGGAGCAATCAGCCCCAGCATTTT. Its protein is CASSPRGRSNQPQHF.